This T cell receptor beta chain was profiled in a study of early T cells in non-severe SARS-CoV-2 infection. TCRdb reprocessed the 5' RACE reads with MiXCR, giving one entry per CDR3 protein. The repertoire holds about 58,000 distinct CDR3 sequences, with 9.5% to 15% as singletons. This clonotype has a handful of counts. The specimen was whole blood. This TCR came from an adult who was a healthcare worker with PCR-confirmed SARS-CoV-2 infection or an uninfected control (not recorded which).

The DNA of the CDR3 is TGTGCCAGCACCTTCTTAGGGGGTGAGCAGTTCTTC. This sequence encodes CASTFLGGEQFF. The chain carries TRBV13 and TRBJ2-1, with D possibly being TRBD1 (6 bases). CDR3 length equals 12 residues. Trimming removed 7 bases from V and 9 bases from J, with 13 bases in between. CDR1 PRHDT and CDR2 FYEKMQ come from the germline V gene (reference sequence).